The 10 T cell receptor beta chains presented below share a single source sample, sequenced in a study of OX40 agonist ivuxolimab in advanced cancers. Profiling relied on immunoSEQ multiplex PCR, and the TCRdb table lists in-frame clones only, not all of them. The sample has 7,500 to 10,000 clones, roughly 90% seen once; the top ten hold around 13%. The sample in question was CD4+ or CD8+ T cells sorted from blood, obtained in a trial of the OX40 agonist ivuxolimab. These TCRs come from an adult with an advanced solid tumor such as melanoma, head and neck, liver or kidney cancer.

The chain is built from TRBV7-3 and TRBJ2-7; 10 nucleotides match TRBD2. CDR3 length equals 15 residues. The J segment lost 0 bases and the V segment lost 5 bases, leaving 4 bases of the junction unmatched. Germline CDR1 is SGHTA and CDR2 is FQGTGA. DNA for the CDR3: TGTGCCAGCAGCAACGGACTAGCGGACTCCTACGAGCAGTACTTC. Encoded protein: CASSNGLADSYEQYF.

The gene calls are TRBV14 and TRBJ2-1; 8 nucleotides agree with TRBD1. Germline CDR1 is SGHDN and CDR2 is FVKESK. This CDR3 has 17 residues. Germline trimming cut 1 base from V and 7 bases from J; bases unmatched to any gene: 12. The CDR3 loop reads CASSQAVGQGAFNEQFF. The CDR3 DNA follows: TGTGCCAGCAGCCAAGCGGTGGGCCAGGGGGCTTTTAATGAGCAGTTCTTC.

This chain connects TRBV5-1 to TRBJ1-2; maybe TRBD1 (5 bases). The length of the CDR3 is 14 residues. Germline values: CDR1 SGHRS, CDR2 YFSETQ. Trimming shortened V by 1 base and J by 1 base, and 8 bases separated the two germline ends. CDR3 nucleotides: TGCGCCAGCAGCTTGAGCGGGGGTAACTATGGCTACACCTTC. This sequence encodes CASSLSGGNYGYTF. Together with reference TRBV5-1 and TRBJ1-2, the CDR3 gives the full variable domain: KAGVTQTPRYLIKTRGQQVTLSCSPISGHRSVSWYQQTPGQGLQFLFEYFSETQRNKGNFPGRFSGRQFSNSRSEMNVSTLELGDSALYLCASSLSGGNYGYTFGSGTRLTVV.

The V and J genes are TRBV29-1 and TRBJ2-3; a weak D match, TRBD2 (6 bases). The CDR3 extends over 14 amino acids. The ends were cut back, 8 bases at V and 0 bases at J, with 15 bases in the middle. Germline lookup yields CDR1 SQVTM and CDR2 ANQGSEA. CDR3 loop: CSTHRRGSTDTQYF. In DNA, the CDR3 is TGCAGCACCCATCGTCGGGGGAGCACAGATACGCAGTATTTT.

Details on this clone: In this CDR3 the conserved last residue, phenylalanine or tryptophan, is missing, so a read error is likely. The DNA is omitted, as the CDR3 cannot be located on it reliably, and the CDR3 follows TCRdb's listing. V usage is TRBV6-1 and J usage is TRBJ1-3. The CDR3 is 15 residues long, ends included. Germline lookup yields CDR1 MNHNS and CDR2 SASEGT. The chain's CDR3 is CASSDPWVAPRAPVL.

This chain connects TRBV19 to TRBJ1-3; D gene unclear. V was pared by 5 bases and J by 11 bases, with 19 bases between. The CDR3 runs 14 residues. CDR1 LNHDA and CDR2 SQIVND come from the germline V gene (reference sequence). Written as DNA, the CDR3 is TGTGCCAGTAGTCCCGGCCCCGCCGGGTATGCCATATATTTT. Its protein is CASSPGPAGYAIYF.

CDR3 loop: CASSQVGGGRRFEKLFF. The DNA for the CDR3 is TGCGCCAGCAGCCAAGTGGGAGGGGGAAGGCGTTTTGAAAAACTGTTTTTT. This chain uses TRBV4-1 with TRBJ1-4, with D perhaps matching TRBD1 (6 bases). CDR3 length equals 17 residues. Looked up from germline, CDR1 is MGHRA and CDR2 is YSYEKL. With 1 base removed from V and 7 bases from J, the gap between germline ends came to 19 bases.

Here the CDR3 reads CASSLKVDSEITYEQYF. CDR3 coding DNA: TGCGCCAGCAGCTTGAAGGTTGACAGCGAAATTACCTACGAGCAGTACTTC. The rearrangement uses TRBV5-1 and TRBJ2-7; D may be TRBD1 (5 bases). The CDR3 covers 17 residues. The V and J ends lost 1 base and 2 bases respectively, with 19 bases between them. Per the germline V gene, CDR1 is SGHRS and CDR2 is YFSETQ.

This rearrangement joins TRBV19 to TRBJ1-1; no reliable D call. This CDR3 contains 16 residues. Between the trimmed V and J ends, which lost 5 bases and 3 bases, there was a span of 19 bases. Germline CDR1 LNHDA, CDR2 SQIVND (reference sequence). CDR3 nucleotide sequence: TGTGCCAGTAGTTCCGGAGGGAGATTCACTCACACTGAAGCTTTCTTT. It specifies CASSSGGRFTHTEAFF.

The V call is TRBV28, the J call TRBJ2-1; D is possibly TRBD2 (6 bases). Trimming took 5 bases from V and 4 from J, leaving 21 bases between them. The V gene's germline CDR1 is MDHEN and CDR2 SYDVKM. This CDR3 has 17 amino acids. The CDR3 DNA reads as TGTGCCAGCAGTGCCCTGGGGGGAGAACGGGGATACAATGAGCAGTTCTTC. Residues: CASSALGGERGYNEQFF.